This T cell receptor beta chain was sequenced in a study of T cells after somatic rescue of genetic block. The repertoire was sequenced with immunoSEQ multiplex PCR; TCRdb's copy has only in-frame clones and lacks some. The sample contains tens of thousands of clones, approximately 96% of which appear only once. Trimming took 6 bases from V and 1 from J, leaving 10 bases between them. The CDR3 length is 14 residues. The germline gives CDR1 MNHEY, CDR2 SVGAGI. Sequencing was done on a sample of peripheral blood mononuclear cells (PBMCs). This receptor was identified in a child under two years old. V gene TRBV6-5 combines with J gene TRBJ1-5; maybe TRBD1 (6 bases). The CDR3 loop is CASSQQGSNQPQHF. The DNA for the CDR3 is TGTGCCAGCAGCCAACAGGGAAGCAATCAGCCCCAGCATTTT.